The 16 T cell receptor beta chains below all came from one sample that was sequenced in a study of CD4 T cells in relation to SARS-CoV-2 and coronaviruses. Repertoires were generated with immunoSEQ multiplex PCR, while TCRdb's copy carries only in-frame clones and drops some. The table shows about 38,000 clones, with over 75% occurring only once. The sample taken for sequencing was memory CD4+ T cells from PBMCs. The receptors here all came from an adult with COVID-19.

V and J are TRBV11-3 and TRBJ2-3; tentatively, D is TRBD1 or TRBD2 (5 bases each). V was clipped by 5 bases and J by 4 bases, with 13 bases between them. This CDR3 is built from 14 residues. Germline V lookup: CDR1 SGHNT, CDR2 YENEEA. The CDR3 DNA reads TGTGCCAGCAGCCAGGGACCCCGTGCAGATACGCAGTATTTT. Protein product: CASSQGPRADTQYF.

This sequence joins TRBV11-3 and TRBJ1-4; D remains unclear. The ends were cut back, 1 base at V and 7 bases at J, with 16 bases in the middle. Germline V gene data show CDR1 as SGHNT and CDR2 as YENEEA. This CDR3 comprises 16 residues. CDR3 DNA: TGTGCCAGCAGCTTAGGAGGCCGAGCCGGCGGTGAAAAACTGTTTTTT. Protein: CASSLGGRAGGEKLFF. The whole variable domain, filled in from reference TRBV11-3 and TRBJ1-4, reads EAGVVQSPRYKIIEKKQPVAFWCNPISGHNTLYWYLQNLGQGPELLIRYENEEAVDDSQLPKDRFSAERLKGVDSTLKIQPAELGDSAVYLCASSLGGRAGGEKLFFGSGTQLSVL.

V and J are TRBV19 and TRBJ1-3, with unresolved D. Trimming pared 3 bases from V and 0 bases from J, leaving 15 bases between. Germline V gene data show CDR1 as LNHDA and CDR2 as SQIVND (reference sequence). This CDR3 spans 17 amino acids. The CDR3 reads CASSITDFPSSGNTIYF. The CDR3 DNA reads TGTGCCAGTAGTATCACCGATTTTCCTTCCTCTGGAAACACCATATATTTT.

The rearrangement joins TRBV27 to TRBJ1-2, with 7 bases aligning to TRBD1. This CDR3 contains 12 residues. J was trimmed by 6 bases and V by 4 bases; bases with no gene match: 2. The V gene's germline CDR1 is MNHEY and CDR2 SMNVEV (reference sequence). Written as DNA, the CDR3 is TGTGCCAGCAGTTCCACAGGGGATGGCTACACCTTC. This codes for CASSSTGDGYTF.

The chain joins TRBV10-2 to TRBJ2-3; TRBD1 or TRBD2 may be the D gene (5 bases each). There are 17 residues in the CDR3. Deletions cut 4 bases from V and 2 bases from J, with 19 bases between. The germline CDR1 and CDR2 sequences are WSHSY and SAAADI. The CDR3 loop is CASSVPITGQSTDTQYF. The CDR3 coding sequence is TGCGCCAGCAGTGTTCCCATTACGGGGCAATCCACAGATACGCAGTATTTT.

The V call is TRBV5-5, the J call TRBJ1-2; D gene uncertain. Germline CDR1 and CDR2: SGHKS and YYEKEE (reference sequence). V lost 0 bases and J lost 1, with 10 bases in between. The CDR3 is 15 residues long. The CDR3 sequence: CASSLASADNYGYTF. The CDR3 coding sequence is TGTGCCAGCAGCTTGGCTTCTGCGGATAACTATGGCTACACCTTC.

V usage is TRBV18 and J usage is TRBJ1-2; TRBD1 is a possible D gene (6 bases). Germline lookup yields CDR1 KGHSH and CDR2 LQKENI. The CDR3 is 16 residues long. V was trimmed by 0 bases and J by 3 bases, leaving 14 bases between them. The CDR3 sequence is CASSPPGEGDYYGYTF. The CDR3 bases are TGTGCCAGCTCACCACCTGGGGAGGGGGACTACTATGGCTACACCTTC.

The chain carries TRBV29-1 and TRBJ2-7, with a possible D match to TRBD2 (6 bases). Germline loops: CDR1 SQVTM, CDR2 ANQGSEA. V was pared by 5 bases and J by 1 base, with 12 bases between. This CDR3 is 13 amino acids long. The CDR3 spells CSVSSSESYEQYF. The CDR3 bases are TGCAGCGTTAGCTCTAGCGAATCCTACGAGCAGTACTTC.

This sequence joins TRBV6-6 and TRBJ1-2; no clear D. This CDR3 is built from 11 residues. V was pared by 10 bases and J by 4 bases, with 10 bases between. CDR1 MNHNY and CDR2 SVGAGI come from the germline V gene (reference sequence). CDR3 loop: CAITGSYGYTF. DNA of the CDR3: TGTGCCATCACCGGGAGCTATGGCTACACCTTC.

The chain couples TRBV5-1 to TRBJ1-4, with D unclear. This CDR3 contains 14 residues. Germline CDR1 reads SGHRS; CDR2 reads YFSETQ. Between the trimmed V and J ends, which lost 2 bases and 3 bases, there was a span of 8 bases. The CDR3 region is CASSFEAANEKLFF. As DNA, the CDR3 is TGCGCCAGCAGCTTTGAGGCAGCTAATGAAAAACTGTTTTTT.

The chain employs TRBV5-4 and TRBJ1-6; D is ambiguous. This CDR3 contains 16 residues. V was trimmed by 2 bases and J by 9 bases, leaving 18 bases between them. In germline, CDR1 is SGHNT, CDR2 YYREEE (reference sequence). The CDR3 region has the DNA TGTGCCAGCAGCTTCGAGCTGGGCGCATCGGTTTCACCCCTCCACTTT. It translates to CASSFELGASVSPLHF.

The chain recombines TRBV7-2 with TRBJ2-1; 11 nucleotides align to TRBD2. CDR1 is SGHTA, CDR2 FQGNSA, per germline. The CDR3 sequence is 15 residues long. Germline trimming cut 4 bases from V and 4 bases from J; bases unmatched to any gene: 3. The CDR3 nucleotides are TGTGCCAGCAGCTCGGGACTAGCGGAGTACAATGAGCAGTTCTTC. Translation gives CASSSGLAEYNEQFF.

The chain uses TRBV18 and TRBJ1-3; D gene ambiguous. Germline CDR1 reads KGHSH; CDR2 reads LQKENI. The CDR3 is 16 residues long. The V end was cut by 3 bases, the J end by 0 bases, with 12 bases between. CDR3 sequence reads: CASSPTIVSSGNTIYF. CDR3 bases: TGTGCCAGCTCACCCACGATTGTAAGCTCTGGAAACACCATATATTTT.

This clone was recorded once. This rearrangement joins TRBV18 to TRBJ1-1; D ambiguous. V was pared by 6 bases and J by 4 bases, with 12 bases between. Germline V lookup: CDR1 KGHSH, CDR2 LQKENI. The CDR3 runs to 13 residues. The CDR3 sequence is CASSDSRTTEAFF. Here the CDR3 DNA reads TGTGCCAGCTCCGATTCCAGAACCACTGAAGCTTTCTTT.

The J gene is TRBJ2-7, the V gene TRBV6-5; D may be TRBD1 or TRBD2 (7 bases each). The CDR3 totals 15 residues. Germline-derived CDR1 and CDR2 are MNHEY and SVGAGI. Between the trimmed V and J ends, which lost 2 bases and 3 bases, there was a span of 14 bases. The CDR3 here is CASSYNRGGGYEQYF. CDR3 bases: TGTGCCAGCAGTTACAACAGGGGAGGGGGCTACGAGCAGTACTTC.

The chain is built from TRBV5-1 and TRBJ2-2; D uncertain. V lost 6 bases and J 4 bases, leaving 19 bases between the germline ends. The CDR3 covers 16 residues. CDR1 is SGHRS, CDR2 YFSETQ, per germline. The CDR3 sequence: CASTEPRSSSTGELFF. As DNA, the CDR3 is TGCGCCAGCACTGAACCGAGATCCTCGAGCACCGGGGAGCTGTTTTTT.